This T cell receptor beta chain was recorded in a study of blood T cell repertoires in COVID-19. Study details: COVID-19 samples from acute and convalescent phases originated in the United States, Italy and Spain. From T cells, B-cell-depleted T cells, or PBMCs came the material, which was cDNA or gDNA.

Original methodology: Amplified reference gene primers provided the basis for estimating nucleated cell counts. This table comes from immunoSEQ multiplex PCR, and its TCRdb copy is limited to in-frame clones, with some not included. The V and J calls and clone size are taken from that table; D and trimming were inferred from the DNA. The repertoire has 400,000 or so clones, about 89% of them found once; the top ten carry roughly 1.6%. Trimming took 2 bases from V and 5 from J, leaving 13 bases between them. This CDR3 region has 14 residues. Germline CDR1 reads SGHTA; CDR2 reads FQGNSA. Those enrolled in Seattle joined during active infection and were followed longitudinally afterward.

This clonotype originated in a woman in her thirties or forties with COVID-19, enrolled during active disease. The rearrangement joins TRBV7-2 to TRBJ2-7; D perhaps matches TRBD1 (6 bases). Sequences were obtained from peripheral blood. This CDR3 reads CASSLTGLSHEQYF. Written as DNA, the CDR3 is TGTGCCAGCAGCTTAACAGGGCTCTCTCACGAGCAGTACTTC. The variable domain in full, completed from reference TRBV7-2 and TRBJ2-7, reads GAGVSQSPSNKVTEKGKDVELRCDPISGHTALYWYRQSLGQGLEFLIYFQGNSAPDKSGLPSDRFSAERTGGSVSTLTIQRTQQEDSAVYLCASSLTGLSHEQYFGPGTRLTVT.